One sample yielded the 12 T cell receptor beta chains listed below, sequenced in a study of T cells in Graves' hyperthyroidism and ophthalmopathy. The investigators amplified TCR beta CDR3 regions from RNA transcripts. TCR CDR3 regions were first amplified by RT-PCR with HTBI primers. TCRdb re-derived calls from the multiplex PCR reads in MiXCR, one entry per CDR3 protein. In the table there are approximately 260,000 distinct CDR3 sequences, roughly 15% of which are singletons. Specimen: blood. The receptors were sampled from a woman aged 50 to 60 with Graves' hyperthyroidism that later progressed to Graves' ophthalmopathy.

There are many counts of this clonotype. This chain connects TRBV11-2 to TRBJ2-7, with no clear D. The CDR3 runs 16 residues. V lost 0 bases to trimming and J lost 6 bases, with 18 bases between them. Germline V lookup: CDR1 SGHAT, CDR2 FQNNGV. CDR3 bases: TGTGCCAGCAGCTTAGATCACGGCAGGATACCTACCGAGCAGTACTTC. Translating it yields CASSLDHGRIPTEQYF.

Many counts were recorded for this clonotype. V is TRBV9 and J is TRBJ2-5; the D gene is possibly TRBD2 (6 bases). The germline V gene has CDR1 SGDLS and CDR2 YYNGEE. Trimming took off 3 bases at V and 2 bases at J, with 20 bases between the two ends. The CDR3 spans 17 residues. This chain's CDR3 is CASSDAGGWESQETQYF. In nucleotides, the CDR3 is TGTGCCAGCAGCGACGCCGGGGGTTGGGAGTCTCAAGAGACCCAGTACTTC.

The chain has TRBV29-1 and TRBJ2-1; TRBD1 matches at 8 bases. Germline V gives CDR1 SQVTM, CDR2 ANQGSEA. The CDR3 length is 14 residues. The V segment lost 7 bases and the J segment 7 bases; nucleotides outside the gene matches: 12. The CDR3, as DNA: TGCAGCGCAACTGCAGGGGGCGTTGAGAATGAGCAGTTCTTC. Translating gives CSATAGGVENEQFF.

This clonotype was seen ten or more times. The chain recombines TRBV28 with TRBJ1-5; 9 bases match TRBD1. V shed 5 bases, J shed 6 bases, and the junction held 8 bases outside the gene matches. Germline V CDR1 and CDR2: MDHEN, SYDVKM. The CDR3 contains 15 residues. The CDR3, as DNA: TGTGCCAGCAGTCTTACTACAGGGGGCAGTCAGCCCCAGCATTTT. Protein product: CASSLTTGGSQPQHF. The whole variable domain, filled in from reference TRBV28 and TRBJ1-5, reads DVKVTQSSRYLVKRTGEKVFLECVQDMDHENMFWYRQDPGLGLRLIYFSYDVKMKEKGDIPEGYSVSREKKERFSLILESASTNQTSMYLCASSLTTGGSQPQHFGDGTRLSIL.

This clonotype was detected only a few times. It may be a read error: a sequence one base away is much more abundant. This chain connects TRBV30 to TRBJ2-3, with a tentative D call TRBD2 (6 bases). The CDR3 runs to 13 residues. Germline V gene sequence: CDR1 GTSNPN, CDR2 SVGIG (reference sequence). CDR3 sequence reads: CARRREGTDTQYF. The DNA of the CDR3 is TGTGCCCGGAGGAGGGAGGGCACAGATACGCAGTATTTT.

The V call is TRBV29-1, the J call TRBJ1-2; D is possibly TRBD1 (5 bases). The V end was cut by 5 bases, the J end by 7 bases, with 17 bases between. The length of the CDR3 is 13 residues. Germline assignment: CDR1 SQVTM and CDR2 ANQGSEA. DNA of the CDR3: TGCAGCGTTAGGCCCCAGGGATTGATTGGCTACACCTTC. It specifies CSVRPQGLIGYTF.

The chain links TRBV13 to TRBJ2-7; no clear D. V gave up 4 bases and J gave up 7 bases, with 8 bases separating them. CDR3 length: 11 amino acids. The germline V gene encodes CDR1 PRHDT and CDR2 FYEKMQ (reference sequence). DNA for the CDR3: TGTGCCAGCAGCTCCAGGCAAGAGCAGTACTTC. Amino acid sequence: CASSSRQEQYF.

This chain joins TRBV29-1 and TRBJ2-3; perhaps TRBD2 as D (7 bases). Germline CDR1 SQVTM, CDR2 ANQGSEA. The CDR3 is 12 amino acids. V lost 7 bases to trimming and J lost 10 bases, with 18 bases between them. Written as DNA, the CDR3 is TGCAGCGGAATATGGGGGGGCCGCCCGCAGTATTTT. Protein: CSGIWGGRPQYF.

The chain links TRBV10-2 to TRBJ2-1; D is unclear. V was trimmed by 4 bases and J by 4 bases, leaving 11 bases between them. Germline CDR1 and CDR2: WSHSY and SAAADI. This CDR3 comprises 14 residues. CDR3 DNA sequence: TGCGCCAGCAGTGCGACGGGTGGATACAATGAGCAGTTCTTC. This sequence encodes CASSATGGYNEQFF.

This clonotype came up many times. The V gene is TRBV6-1, the J gene TRBJ1-2; perhaps TRBD1 as D (5 bases). The CDR3 runs to 15 residues. Trimming stripped 8 bases from V and 3 bases from J, with 19 bases between. CDR1 MNHNS and CDR2 SASEGT come from the germline V gene. CDR3: CASGIRDRAYYGYTF. CDR3 nucleotide sequence: TGTGCCAGCGGAATCCGGGACCGAGCTTACTATGGCTACACCTTC.

This clonotype has at least ten counts. This chain links TRBV28 with TRBJ1-2; a weak D match, TRBD1 (5 bases). Deletions cut 3 bases from V and 6 bases from J, with 14 bases between. CDR3 size: 14 residues. Germline CDR1 MDHEN, CDR2 SYDVKM. This CDR3 is CASSFEPGRNGYTF. As DNA, the CDR3 is TGTGCCAGCAGTTTTGAGCCAGGGAGGAATGGCTACACCTTC.

Turning to this clonotype: This may come from a read error, since a much larger clone is one base off. V usage is TRBV6-1 and J usage is TRBJ1-5; D is unresolved. The germline V and J ends were trimmed by 6 bases and 7 bases, with 10 bases remaining between them. This CDR3 is built from 12 residues. Germline CDR1 and CDR2: MNHNS and SASEGT. CDR3 in DNA: TGTGCCAGCAGCCCCGACGTACAGCCCCAGCATTTT. This sequence encodes CASSPDVQPQHF.